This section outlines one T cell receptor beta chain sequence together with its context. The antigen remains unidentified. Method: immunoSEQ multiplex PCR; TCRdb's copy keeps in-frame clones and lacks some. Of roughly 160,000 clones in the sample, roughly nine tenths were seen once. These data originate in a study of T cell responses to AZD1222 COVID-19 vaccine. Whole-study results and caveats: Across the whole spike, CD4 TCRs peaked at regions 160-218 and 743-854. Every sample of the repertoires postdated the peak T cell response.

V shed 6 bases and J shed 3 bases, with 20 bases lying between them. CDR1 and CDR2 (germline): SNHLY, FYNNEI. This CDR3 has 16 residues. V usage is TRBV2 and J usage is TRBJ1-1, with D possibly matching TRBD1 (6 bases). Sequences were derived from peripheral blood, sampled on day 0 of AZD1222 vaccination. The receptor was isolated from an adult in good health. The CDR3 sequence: CASRWGAKVWDTEAFF. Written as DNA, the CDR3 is TGTGCCAGCAGGTGGGGGGCTAAGGTGTGGGACACTGAAGCTTTCTTT.